A selection of T cell receptor beta chains follows, all from one sample in a study of T cells in localized non-small cell lung cancer. Clones were sequenced by immunoSEQ multiplex PCR, and TCRdb holds only the in-frame ones, with some missing. The data contain approximately 57,000 clones, about nine tenths of them singletons. The material was peripheral blood, obtained before any cancer treatment. These receptors were obtained from a woman aged 35-75 years with stage I lung adenocarcinoma. CDR3s include the opening cysteine and the closing phenylalanine or tryptophan. Each record gives: J gene, D gene, V gene, clone size, CDR3 DNA, CDR3 protein. A D gene is named only where the DNA matches it firmly. Rows give clone size only sometimes, using once, few, many, or a class for an expanded clone.

TRBJ1-1,.,TRBV15,.,TGTGCCACCAGCAGAGGCGACCGCGACACTGAAGCTTTCTTT,CATSRGDRDTEAFF
TRBJ1-2,TRBD1,TRBV6-5,.,TGTGCCAGCAGTTACGGGACAGGGGACAATGGCTACACCTTC,CASSYGTGDNGYTF
TRBJ1-5,TRBD1,TRBV7-2,.,TGTGCCAGCAGCTTAAAGGGGGCTGGCAATCAGCCCCAGCATTTT,CASSLKGAGNQPQHF
TRBJ2-3,TRBD2,TRBV9,.,TGTGCCAGCAGCGTAATCCCTAGCGGGTCAGATACGCAGTATTTT,CASSVIPSGSDTQYF
TRBJ2-3,TRBD2,TRBV19,.,TGTGCCAGTAGTCCTTTCTCAGCGGGGCCGGTGGATACGCAGTATTTT,CASSPFSAGPVDTQYF
TRBJ1-1,.,TRBV27,.,TGTGCCAGCAGTTTTCGCAGTGCGAACACTGAAGCTTTCTTT,CASSFRSANTEAFF
TRBJ2-2,.,TRBV2,.,TGTGCCAGCAGTCTGGTAGCACAGAACACCGGGGAGCTGTTTTTT,CASSLVAQNTGELFF
TRBJ2-5,.,TRBV5-1,.,TGCGCCAGCAGCTCATCCGGGACGTATCAAGAGACCCAGTACTTC,CASSSSGTYQETQYF
TRBJ2-3,TRBD2,TRBV29-1,.,TGCAGCGTAGATGGTTTAGCGGGGACTAGCACAGATACGCAGTATTTT,CSVDGLAGTSTDTQYF
TRBJ2-7,.,TRBV5-1,.,TGCGCCAGCAGCTTATACGAGCAGTACTTC,CASSLYEQYF
TRBJ2-7,TRBD2,TRBV7-2,few,TGTGCCAGCAGCCCTACGACTAGCGGGACCTACGAGCAGTACTTC,CASSPTTSGTYEQYF
TRBJ2-1,.,TRBV19,.,TGTGCCAGTAGCCTCACAGCGTACAATGAGCAGTTCTTC,CASSLTAYNEQFF
TRBJ2-1,.,TRBV6-5,.,TGTGCCAGCAGAGGGGGGACGAACAATGAGCAGTTCTTC,CASRGGTNNEQFF
TRBJ2-6,TRBD1,TRBV19,.,TGTGCCAGTACAACCTCTCTAAGACAGGGGGTAAGCTCTGGGGCCAACGTCCTGACTTTC,CASTTSLRQGVSSGANVLTF
TRBJ2-3,.,TRBV25-1,.,TGTGCCAGCAGTGACCGAGGGGGGGGGACAGATACGCAGTATTTT,CASSDRGGGTDTQYF
TRBJ1-2,TRBD1,TRBV5-1,.,TGCGCCAGCAGCTTGGGGGCGGGGGCCAGGGGGCGCCGGGAGGTCGGCTACACCTTC,CASSLGAGARGRREVGYTF
TRBJ1-1,.,TRBV5-6,few,TGTGCCAGCAGCTTGGGGAGGGGACTCACTGAAGCTTTCTTT,CASSLGRGLTEAFF
TRBJ1-1,.,TRBV2,.,TGTGCCAGCGCCAGGTGGAACACTGAAGCTTTCTTT,CASARWNTEAFF
TRBJ1-5,TRBD1,TRBV5-6,.,TGTGCCAGCAGCTTGGGGCTGGGGCAGGGGGACAATCAGCCCCAGCATTTT,CASSLGLGQGDNQPQHF
TRBJ1-1,.,TRBV6-6,.,TGTGCCAGCATTGGGCGGGGCGAGTCTGAAGCTTTCTTT,CASIGRGESEAFF
TRBJ2-6,.,TRBV7-8,.,TGTGCCAGCAGCTTAGGGTTCGGGGGGCCCCCCTCTGGGGCCAACGTCCTGACTTTC,CASSLGFGGPPSGANVLTF
TRBJ1-3,.,TRBV7-2,.,TGTGCCAGCAGCCGGGACTTTAGCTCTGGAAACACCATATATTTT,CASSRDFSSGNTIYF
TRBJ2-2,TRBD1,TRBV7-3,.,TGTGCCAGCAGCGTAAACAGGGGTAACACCGGGGAGCTGTTTTTT,CASSVNRGNTGELFF
TRBJ2-1,.,TRBV11-3,.,TGTGCCAGCAGCCCAGGGGGGGCACCCAGGGATGAGCAGTTCTTC,CASSPGGAPRDEQFF
TRBJ1-1,TRBD1,TRBV2,.,TGTGCCAGCAGTATCCGACAGGGGTTGTCGACTGAAGCTTTCTTT,CASSIRQGLSTEAFF
TRBJ1-1,.,TRBV15,.,TGTGCCACCAGCAGAGGGCCAGGGCAAATGGGGAACACTGAAGCTTTCTTT,CATSRGPGQMGNTEAFF
TRBJ2-3,.,TRBV5-1,.,TGCGCCAGCAGCTACGAGGGGGTGACAGATACGCAGTATTTT,CASSYEGVTDTQYF
TRBJ1-5,TRBD1,TRBV19,.,TGTGCCTCACAGGGGAGGGCAGGGGGCCGCTCAGCTCAGCCCCAGCATTTT,CASQGRAGGRSAQPQHF
TRBJ2-3,.,TRBV7-2,.,TGTGCCAGCAGCCCCGGCCGGGACAAACAAGCGCAGTATTTT,CASSPGRDKQAQYF
TRBJ2-7,.,TRBV15,.,TGTGCCACCAGCAACAGGGAGGAGAACGAGCAGTACTTC,CATSNREENEQYF
TRBJ2-7,.,TRBV2,.,TGTGCCAGCAGCTTGACAGGCCCAACCTACGAGCAGTACTTC,CASSLTGPTYEQYF
TRBJ1-1,.,TRBV6-6,.,TGTGCCAGCAGTCTAAGGGGGGGGCGTATGAACACTGAAGCTTTCTTT,CASSLRGGRMNTEAFF
TRBJ1-2,.,TRBV6-6,.,TGTGCCAGCAACCAACAGGGAAACTATGGCTACACCTTC,CASNQQGNYGYTF
TRBJ2-3,TRBD2,TRBV7-9,.,TGTGCCAGCAGCCCCGGGACTAGCGGGGCAGATACGCAGTATTTT,CASSPGTSGADTQYF
TRBJ2-3,.,TRBV9,once,TGTGCCAGCAGCGTAGAGAGTCTCCTCACAGATACGCAGTATTTT,CASSVESLLTDTQYF
TRBJ2-1,.,TRBV6-6,.,TGTGCCAGCAGTCTGAGGGGGGGCTACAATGAGCAGTTCTTC,CASSLRGGYNEQFF
TRBJ2-3,TRBD1,TRBV11-3,.,TGTGCCAGCAGTGACAGGGACACAGATACGCAGTATTTT,CASSDRDTDTQYF
TRBJ1-1,.,TRBV7-2,.,TGTGCCAGCAGCTTAGCAGGGGGAGGTACTGAAGCTTTCTTT,CASSLAGGGTEAFF
TRBJ1-2,TRBD1,TRBV7-2,.,TGTGCCAGCAGCTCTTCACGCCGGGGACAGCATGGCTACACCTTC,CASSSSRRGQHGYTF
TRBJ2-7,TRBD2,TRBV27,.,TGTGCCAGCAGTACCCTACTAGGGACTAGCGGAGTCTACGAGCAGTACTTC,CASSTLLGTSGVYEQYF
TRBJ2-7,TRBD2,TRBV2,.,TGTGCCAGCAGGAGCCATGGGGGGGCCTACGAGCAGTACTTC,CASRSHGGAYEQYF
TRBJ2-7,TRBD1,TRBV4-2,.,TGTGCCAGCAGCCAAGATCCGGGACAGGACCGGCAGTACTTC,CASSQDPGQDRQYF
TRBJ1-1,.,TRBV9,.,TGTGCCAGCAGCGTAGGTCAGGGGATGAACACTGAAGCTTTCTTT,CASSVGQGMNTEAFF
TRBJ2-2,TRBD2,TRBV15,.,TGTGCCACCAGCACACTCCTAGCGGGGGGTCCCAGGGCCGGGGAGCTGTTTTTT,CATSTLLAGGPRAGELFF
TRBJ2-2,.,TRBV7-6,.,TGTGCCAGCAGCTTGTTTCGGGGGCAGGCGAACACCGGGGAGCTGTTTTTT,CASSLFRGQANTGELFF
TRBJ2-5,.,TRBV2,once,TGTGCCAGCATCTACTTCCAGGGACAAGAGACCCAGTACTTC,CASIYFQGQETQYF
TRBJ2-5,.,TRBV5-1,.,TGCGCCAGCAGCTGGACCCGGGGGTTCCAAGAGACCCAGTACTTC,CASSWTRGFQETQYF